The rows below give T cell receptor beta chains drawn from one sample of a study of CXCR3-negative and CXCR3-positive naive CD8 T cells. TCRdb reprocessed the 5' RACE reads, keeping one entry per CDR3 protein, no DNA. This repertoire includes roughly 130,000 distinct CDR3 sequences. The material sequenced was naive CXCR3+ CD8+ T cells from blood. These receptors came from a human donor in good health. Some clones in this sample may be carry-over from other donors' samples. CDR3s include the opening cysteine and the closing phenylalanine or tryptophan. Each record gives: J gene, V gene, CDR3 protein.

TRBJ2-7,TRBV7-9,CASSLKELNEQYF
TRBJ2-1,TRBV28,CASATSGGNEQFF
TRBJ2-3,TRBV5-5,CASSLGSGLAGEADTQYF
TRBJ2-1,TRBV7-8,CASSHSEGPVRDEQFF
TRBJ2-5,TRBV3-1,CASSQDLPGQETQYF
TRBJ2-7,TRBV5-5,CASSSPGEGLEQYF
TRBJ1-1,TRBV15,CATSRPGQNEAFF
TRBJ2-3,TRBV6-2/TRBV6-3,CASSYPLREADTQYF
TRBJ2-5,TRBV4-1,CASSQDGEETQYF
TRBJ1-6,TRBV11-2,CASSLDLGASYNSPLHF
TRBJ1-1,TRBV20-1,CSAREPGGAIGAFF
TRBJ2-7,TRBV6-5,CASSYSTGEAYEQYF
TRBJ2-7,TRBV10-3,CAISEYGGFDEQYF
TRBJ2-7,TRBV6-4,CASTPRGNEQYF
TRBJ2-7,TRBV5-4,CASSQSGGTYEQYF
TRBJ2-7,TRBV5-5,CASSFDRAHEQYF
TRBJ2-3,TRBV6-5,CASSYSRAFDTQYF
TRBJ2-7,TRBV4-3,CASSQGGRDGNYEQYF
TRBJ2-3,TRBV11-2,CASSFPWGLAGMTTDTQYF
TRBJ1-1,TRBV4-3,CASSQDSKVGEAFF
TRBJ1-2,TRBV21-1,CASSKADRRNPERTYGYTF
TRBJ1-1,TRBV9,CASSVGAGDTEAFF
TRBJ2-7,TRBV7-9,CASSQFTTGSCEQYF
TRBJ2-7,TRBV5-6,CASSLGPKLAGGPSFEQYF
TRBJ2-1,TRBV5-1,CASSFWAGEVNEQFF
TRBJ2-7,TRBV3-1,CASSPEGDRSYEQYF
TRBJ2-5,TRBV2,CASSEGVTLQETQYF
TRBJ1-5,TRBV18,CASSPRGPNQPQHF
TRBJ1-1,TRBV12-3/TRBV12-4,CASKGKVNTEAFF
TRBJ2-1,TRBV11-1,CASSFKGARSYNEQFF
TRBJ2-7,TRBV28,CASSSTHNPYEQYF
TRBJ2-7,TRBV5-6,CASTLVGVGEQYF
TRBJ2-4,TRBV2,CASATGTSENIQYF
TRBJ2-1,TRBV27,CASSLFPPWEGFENSFNEQFF
TRBJ1-1,TRBV11-2,CASSEGGPTGAFF
TRBJ2-1,TRBV7-3,CASSQQGGPTYNEQFF
TRBJ1-2,TRBV3-1,CASSQDGTGGNYGYTF
TRBJ2-1,TRBV29-1,CSVADSYSYNEQFF
TRBJ2-7,TRBV12-3/TRBV12-4,CASRIGSSAREQYF
TRBJ2-1,TRBV28,CASSEPGTGYNEQFF
TRBJ2-3,TRBV27,CASSLIPGQGPLGADTQYF
TRBJ1-4,TRBV4-3,CASSQETILADDYEKLFF
TRBJ2-7,TRBV28,CASSLRDRVSSYEQYF